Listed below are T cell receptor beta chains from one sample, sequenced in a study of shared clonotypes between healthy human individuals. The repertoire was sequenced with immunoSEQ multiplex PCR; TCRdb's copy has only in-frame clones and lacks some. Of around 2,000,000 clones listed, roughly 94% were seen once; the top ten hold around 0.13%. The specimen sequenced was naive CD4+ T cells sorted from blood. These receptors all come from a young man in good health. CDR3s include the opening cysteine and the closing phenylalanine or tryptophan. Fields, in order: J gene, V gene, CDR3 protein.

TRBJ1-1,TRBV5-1,CASSWTGGNTEAFF
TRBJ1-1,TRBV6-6,CASSYSRQLMNTEAFF
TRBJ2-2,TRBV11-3,CASRQTGELFF
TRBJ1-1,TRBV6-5,CASSYSRQYEAFF
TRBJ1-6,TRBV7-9,CASSSTGIVSPLHF
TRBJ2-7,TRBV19,CASSIDGTSGPYEQYF
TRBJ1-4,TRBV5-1,CASSPVGGFATNEKLFF
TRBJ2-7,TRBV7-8,CASSLGGQGTAYEQYF
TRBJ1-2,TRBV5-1,CASSTEATGGGYGYTF
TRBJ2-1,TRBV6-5,CASSSNYEQFF
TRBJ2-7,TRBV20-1,CSGVGGREQYF
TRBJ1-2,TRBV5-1,CASSLGQGAGYGYTF
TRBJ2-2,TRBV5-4,CASSLTGSTGELFF
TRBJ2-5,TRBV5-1,CASSLSGLGETQYF
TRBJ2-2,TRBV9,CASSVTTSGNTGELFF
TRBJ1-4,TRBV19,CASSTHRLETNEKLFF
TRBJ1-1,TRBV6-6,CASSYTGGGSEAFF
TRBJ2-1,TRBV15,CATSRAGKTSESEQFF
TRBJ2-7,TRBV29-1,CSVGHRPYEQYF
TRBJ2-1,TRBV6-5,CASSQRLASWFF
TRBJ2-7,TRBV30,CAWSRRSYEQYF
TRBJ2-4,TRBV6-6,CASTLTGGNIQYF
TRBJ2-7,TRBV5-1,CASSFALQALEQYF
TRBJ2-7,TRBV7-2,CASSSFNARAYEQYF
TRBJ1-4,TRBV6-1,CASSLADLPNEKLFF
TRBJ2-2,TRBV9,CASSATSGSVNTGELFF
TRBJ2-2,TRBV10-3,CATYRLAGVNTGELFF
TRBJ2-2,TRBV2,CASSELRGVNTGELFF
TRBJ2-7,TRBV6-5,CASSYSGEQYF
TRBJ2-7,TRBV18,CASSPVSGSSYEQYF
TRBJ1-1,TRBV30,CAWTSDTEAFF
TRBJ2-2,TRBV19,CASSITLAGFAGELFF
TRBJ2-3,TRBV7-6,CASSSGHSTDTQYF
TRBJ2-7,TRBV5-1,CASSEVTGSGEQYF
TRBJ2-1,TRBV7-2,CASSLGRERANEQFF
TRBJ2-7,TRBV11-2,CASSLGGQGISYEQYF
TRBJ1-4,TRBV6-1,CASSTGEANEKLFF
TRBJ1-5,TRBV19,CASTDRGSPLSNQPQHF
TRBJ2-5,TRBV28,CASSSRGTGYIKETQYF
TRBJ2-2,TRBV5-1,CASSSAGARRELFF
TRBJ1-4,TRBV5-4,CASSVGLMASTNEKLFF
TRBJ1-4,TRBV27,CASSLAKRDEKLFF
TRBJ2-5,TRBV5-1,CASSLTTGGPETQYF
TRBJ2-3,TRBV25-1,CASSEASASDTQYF
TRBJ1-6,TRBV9,CASSVEGSYNSPLHF
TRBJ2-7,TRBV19,CASSRTDLPPEQYF
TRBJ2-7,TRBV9,CASSVRQGVSEQYF
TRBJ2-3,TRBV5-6,CASSPQGGSTDTQYF
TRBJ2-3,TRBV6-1,CATLGFTDTQYF
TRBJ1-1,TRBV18,CASSPQWENTEAFF
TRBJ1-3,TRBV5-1,CASSLARDGSGNTIYF
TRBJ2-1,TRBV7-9,CASSQDPNPQFF
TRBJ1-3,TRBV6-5,CASSYSRQHSGNTIYF
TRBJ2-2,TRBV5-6,CASSLRDRAAGELFF
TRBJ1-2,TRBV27,CASRTETGGLTYGYTF
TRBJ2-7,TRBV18,CASSPGLAYEQYF